This T cell receptor beta chain was observed in a study of blood T cell repertoires in COVID-19. Turning to the study itself: COVID-19 samples, acute and convalescent, were from the United States, Italy and Spain.

How the authors handled the data: For nucleated cells, counts were estimated from reference gene primer amplification. Some clones are missing from TCRdb's copy, which holds only in-frame ones; the method was immunoSEQ multiplex PCR. For V, J and clone size, that table is used; D and trimming come from the DNA. The sample holds 140,000 to 150,000 clones; roughly 79% are singletons and the top ten take approximately 8.6%. This clone showed up just a few times. This TCR was recovered from a man aged 45-65 years with active or convalescent COVID-19. Specimen: peripheral blood.

CDR3 in amino acids: CASSLGAGLGLSNQPQHF. Written as DNA, the CDR3 is TGTGCCAGCAGTCTAGGGGCAGGGCTGGGGTTGAGCAATCAGCCCCAGCATTTT. The V gene is TRBV28, the J gene TRBJ1-5; perhaps TRBD1 as D (5 bases). This CDR3 spans 18 amino acids. Trimming left V 5 bases short and J 1 base short, with 21 bases between. The germline CDR1 and CDR2 sequences are MDHEN and SYDVKM.